This is a list of T cell receptor beta chains from one sample in a study of technical replicates of blood from several donors. Produced via immunoSEQ multiplex PCR; TCRdb's table is partial and in-frame only. The top ten hold 0.38% of the sample, which has about 66,000 clones, about 90% seen once. The material sequenced was T cells isolated from PBMCs. These receptors were taken from a human donor in good health. Both conserved end residues are trimmed from each CDR3.

TRBJ1-1,TRBV29-1,SVGQVTVNTEAF
TRBJ2-7,TRBV30,AWDTSVSYEQY
TRBJ1-3,TRBV4-1,ASSQGHVTGNTIY
TRBJ2-2,TRBV5-1,ASSLVGGSNTGELF
TRBJ2-5,TRBV11-2,ASSFLPQETQY
TRBJ2-7,TRBV28,ASSFEGTLYEQY
TRBJ2-7,TRBV30,AWTSGTYEQY
TRBJ2-1,TRBV2,ASRLGTGAYNEQF
TRBJ1-1,TRBV6-1,ASSELGTGSRTEAF
TRBJ1-3,TRBV28,ASSLRTGAGNTIY
TRBJ1-2,TRBV7-2,ASSFRDRVGYT
TRBJ1-5,TRBV27,ASSPGYRNQPQH
TRBJ2-5,TRBV5-4,ASSLLATETQY
TRBJ2-7,TRBV11-2,ASSWSTRYEQY
TRBJ2-5,TRBV7-2,ASSGAGLVWAQY
TRBJ2-7,TRBV29-1,SVIVRDRAGEQY
TRBJ1-2,TRBV9,ASSATGSYGYT
TRBJ1-1,TRBV7-8,ASSLDSEAF
TRBJ1-2,TRBV19,ASSQRGAGYGYT
TRBJ2-7,TRBV7-6,ASSKTGGISSYEQY
TRBJ1-1,TRBV6-5,ASSLQGMNTEAF
TRBJ2-2,TRBV28,ATTTGDTGELF
TRBJ1-2,TRBV19,ASSPRTPSGGYT
TRBJ2-7,TRBV11-2,ASSLYGASYEQY
TRBJ2-7,TRBV28,ASSLPRTGLPYEQY
TRBJ2-7,TRBV7-2,ASSGLAGDEQY
TRBJ1-2,TRBV7-2,ASSLDLNYGYT
TRBJ1-2,TRBV9,ASSVANVANYGYT
TRBJ2-1,TRBV10-3,AISEGRAPDEQF
TRBJ2-1,TRBV19,ASSPVDIPSSYNEQF
TRBJ1-2,TRBV27,ASSLSVYGQPYGYT
TRBJ1-1,TRBV6-6,ASSYSTGMTEAF
TRBJ1-5,TRBV6-1,ASSGQGSNQPQH
TRBJ2-1,TRBV5-6,ASNPLWEGNEQF
TRBJ2-1,TRBV5-1,ASSSGLAGGDEQF
TRBJ2-7,TRBV6-6,ASRAGTGSSYEQY
TRBJ2-6,TRBV30,AWSVSSGRFFSGANVLT
TRBJ1-4,TRBV21-1,ASSKVTRGTREKLF
TRBJ2-3,TRBV19,ASSLTGGPTDTQY
TRBJ2-3,TRBV11-3,ASSLGLAGGPDTQY
TRBJ1-3,TRBV11-2,ASSLVGDTIY
TRBJ2-1,TRBV9,ASSPGLADYNEQF
TRBJ2-5,TRBV5-1,ASSLDPLKETQY
TRBJ2-5,TRBV29-1,SVEPFDKGLETQY
TRBJ1-2,TRBV19,ASSGAALGYGYT
TRBJ2-7,TRBV6-5,ASISRGQGYYEQY
TRBJ2-7,TRBV4-1,ASSQASGVAAYEQY